Listed here is a single TCR beta chain. Using immunoSEQ multiplex PCR, the repertoire was profiled, and TCRdb retains in-frame clones only, with some absent. The sample shows 100,000 or so clones, roughly 87% of them seen only once. This sample stems from a study of control samples from healthy donors and cancer patients. CDR1 is SGHAT and CDR2 is FQNNGV in the germline V gene. The CDR3 has 14 residues. Trimming cost V 3 bases and J 1 base, with 8 bases left between them. The source is a woman in her 50s in good health. J is TRBJ2-3 and V is TRBV11-2; D uncertain. The sample taken for sequencing was blood. The CDR3 DNA is TGTGCCAGCAGCTTCACCCGGGGCACAGATACGCAGTATTTT. Protein: CASSFTRGTDTQYF.